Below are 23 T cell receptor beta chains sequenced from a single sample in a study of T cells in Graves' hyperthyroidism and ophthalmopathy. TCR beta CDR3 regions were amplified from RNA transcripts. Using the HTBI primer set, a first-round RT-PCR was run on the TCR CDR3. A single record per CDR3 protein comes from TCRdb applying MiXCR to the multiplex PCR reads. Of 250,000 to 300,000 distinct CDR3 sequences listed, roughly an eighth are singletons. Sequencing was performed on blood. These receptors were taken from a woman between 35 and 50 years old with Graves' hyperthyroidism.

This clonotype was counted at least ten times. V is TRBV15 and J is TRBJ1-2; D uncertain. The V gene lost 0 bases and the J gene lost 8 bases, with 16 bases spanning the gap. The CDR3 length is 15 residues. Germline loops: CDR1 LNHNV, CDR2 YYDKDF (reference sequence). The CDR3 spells CATSRDFPEGRGYTF. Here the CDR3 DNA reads TGTGCCACCAGCAGAGACTTCCCAGAGGGTAGGGGCTACACCTTC. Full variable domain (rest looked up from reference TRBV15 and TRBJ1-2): DAMVIQNPRYQVTQFGKPVTLSCSQTLNHNVMYWYQQKSSQAPKLLFHYYDKDFNNEADTPDNFQSRRPNTSFCFLDIRSPGLGDTAMYLCATSRDFPEGRGYTFGSGTRLTVV.

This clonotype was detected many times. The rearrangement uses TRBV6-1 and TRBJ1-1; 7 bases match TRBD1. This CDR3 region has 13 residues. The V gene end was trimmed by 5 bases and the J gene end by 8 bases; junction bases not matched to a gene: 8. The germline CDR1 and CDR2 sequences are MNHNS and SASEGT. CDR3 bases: TGTGCCAGCAGTTATAAGGACAGGTACGAAGCTTTCTTT. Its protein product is CASSYKDRYEAFF.

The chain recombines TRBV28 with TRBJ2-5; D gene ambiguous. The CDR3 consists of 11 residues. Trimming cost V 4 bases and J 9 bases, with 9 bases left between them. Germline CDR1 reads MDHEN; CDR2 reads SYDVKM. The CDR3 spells CASSYRGAQYF. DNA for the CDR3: TGTGCCAGCAGTTATCGCGGAGCCCAGTACTTC.

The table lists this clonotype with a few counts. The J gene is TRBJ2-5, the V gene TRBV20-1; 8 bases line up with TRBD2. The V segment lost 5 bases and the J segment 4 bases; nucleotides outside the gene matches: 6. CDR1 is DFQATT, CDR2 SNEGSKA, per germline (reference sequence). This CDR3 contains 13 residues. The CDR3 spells CSALGSGGETQYF. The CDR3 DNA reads TGCAGTGCTTTGGGCAGCGGGGGAGAGACCCAGTACTTC.

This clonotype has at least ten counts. CDR3 DNA: TGTGCCAGCAGCCCGTCACGGGCGGAGCAGTACTTC. It translates to CASSPSRAEQYF. The V gene is TRBV16, the J gene TRBJ2-7; D unclear. From germline, CDR1 is KGHSY and CDR2 FQNENV. Trimming shortened V by 4 bases and J by 7 bases, and 11 bases separated the two germline ends. This CDR3 has 12 residues.

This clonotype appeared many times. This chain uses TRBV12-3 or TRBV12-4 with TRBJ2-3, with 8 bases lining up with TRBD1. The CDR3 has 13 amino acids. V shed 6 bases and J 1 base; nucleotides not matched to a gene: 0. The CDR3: CASRTGGTDTQYF. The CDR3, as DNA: TGTGCCAGCAGGACAGGGGGCACAGATACGCAGTATTTT.

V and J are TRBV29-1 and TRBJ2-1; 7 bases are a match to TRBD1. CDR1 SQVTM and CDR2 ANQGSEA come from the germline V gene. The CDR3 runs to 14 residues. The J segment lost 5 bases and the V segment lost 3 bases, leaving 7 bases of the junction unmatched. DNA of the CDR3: TGCAGCGTTGATCGAAAGGGGGCCAACAATGAGCAGTTCTTC. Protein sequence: CSVDRKGANNEQFF.

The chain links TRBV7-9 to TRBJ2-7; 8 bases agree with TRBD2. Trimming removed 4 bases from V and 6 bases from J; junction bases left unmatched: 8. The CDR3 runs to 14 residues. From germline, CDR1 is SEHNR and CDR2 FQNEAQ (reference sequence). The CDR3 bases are TGTGCCAGCAGCTCAAGCGGGAGCTTTGGCGAGCAGTACTTC. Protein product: CASSSSGSFGEQYF.

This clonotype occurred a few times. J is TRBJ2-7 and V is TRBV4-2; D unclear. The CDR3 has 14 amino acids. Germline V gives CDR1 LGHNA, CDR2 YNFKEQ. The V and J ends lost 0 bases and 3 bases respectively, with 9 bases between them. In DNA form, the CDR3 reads TGTGCCAGCAGCCAAGACCCGGGCGGCTACGAGCAGTACTTC. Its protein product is CASSQDPGGYEQYF.

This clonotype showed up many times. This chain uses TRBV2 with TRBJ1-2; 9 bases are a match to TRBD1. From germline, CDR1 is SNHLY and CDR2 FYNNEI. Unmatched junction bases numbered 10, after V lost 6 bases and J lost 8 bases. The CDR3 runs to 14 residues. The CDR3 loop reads CASRKGSGTGGYTF. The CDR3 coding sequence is TGTGCCAGCAGAAAAGGGTCCGGGACAGGGGGCTACACCTTC.

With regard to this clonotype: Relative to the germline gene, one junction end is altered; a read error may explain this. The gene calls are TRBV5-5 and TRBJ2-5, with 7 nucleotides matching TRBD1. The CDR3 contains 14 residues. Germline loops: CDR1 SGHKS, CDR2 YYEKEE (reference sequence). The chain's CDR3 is CASSNRDSQETRYF. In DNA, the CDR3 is TGTGCCAGCAGCAACAGGGACAGCCAAGAGACCCGGTACTTC. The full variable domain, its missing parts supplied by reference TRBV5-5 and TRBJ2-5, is DAGVTQSPTHLIKTRGQQVTLRCSPISGHKSVSWYQQVLGQGPQFIFQYYEKEERGRGNFPDRFSARQFPNYSSELNVNALLLGDSALYLCASSNRDSQETRYFGPGTRLLVL.

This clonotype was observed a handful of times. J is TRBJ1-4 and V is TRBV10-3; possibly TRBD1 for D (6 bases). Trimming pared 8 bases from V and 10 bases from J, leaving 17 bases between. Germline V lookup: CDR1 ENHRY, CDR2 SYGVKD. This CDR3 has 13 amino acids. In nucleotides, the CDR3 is TGTGCCATCGGTGGGGGAGACAGGCGAAAACTGTTTTTT. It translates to CAIGGGDRRKLFF.

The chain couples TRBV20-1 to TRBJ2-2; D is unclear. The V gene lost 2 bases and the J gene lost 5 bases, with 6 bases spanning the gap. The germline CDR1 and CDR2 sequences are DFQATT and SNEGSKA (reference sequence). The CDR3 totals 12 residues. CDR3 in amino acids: CSARPFTGELFF. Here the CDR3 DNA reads TGCAGTGCTAGACCCTTTACCGGGGAGCTGTTTTTT.

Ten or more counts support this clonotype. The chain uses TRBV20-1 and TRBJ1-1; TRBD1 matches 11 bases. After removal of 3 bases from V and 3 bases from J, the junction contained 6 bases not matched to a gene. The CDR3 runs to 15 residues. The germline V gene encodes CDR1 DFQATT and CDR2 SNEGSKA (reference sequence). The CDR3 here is CSASRGTGGYTEAFF. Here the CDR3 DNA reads TGCAGTGCTAGCCGGGGGACAGGGGGGTACACTGAAGCTTTCTTT.

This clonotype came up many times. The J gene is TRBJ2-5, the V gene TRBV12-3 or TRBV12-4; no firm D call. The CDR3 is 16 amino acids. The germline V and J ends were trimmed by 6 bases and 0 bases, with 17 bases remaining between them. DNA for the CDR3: TGTGCCAGCAGCCAATCTCCCTACAAGAACCAAGAGACCCAGTACTTC. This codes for CASSQSPYKNQETQYF.

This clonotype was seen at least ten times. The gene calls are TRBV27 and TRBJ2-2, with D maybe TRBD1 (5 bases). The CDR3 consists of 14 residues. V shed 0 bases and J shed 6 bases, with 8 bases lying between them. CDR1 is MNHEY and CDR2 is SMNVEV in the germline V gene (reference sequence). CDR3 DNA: TGTGCCAGCAGTTTATCAGGGGTCCCCGGGGAGCTGTTTTTT. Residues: CASSLSGVPGELFF.

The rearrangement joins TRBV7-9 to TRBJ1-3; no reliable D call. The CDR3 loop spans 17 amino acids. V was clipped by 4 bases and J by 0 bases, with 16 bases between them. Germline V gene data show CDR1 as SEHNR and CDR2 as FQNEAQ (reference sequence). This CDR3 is CASSSLGRILSGNTIYF. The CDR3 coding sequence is TGTGCCAGCAGCTCCCTAGGTCGTATCCTCTCTGGAAACACCATATATTTT.

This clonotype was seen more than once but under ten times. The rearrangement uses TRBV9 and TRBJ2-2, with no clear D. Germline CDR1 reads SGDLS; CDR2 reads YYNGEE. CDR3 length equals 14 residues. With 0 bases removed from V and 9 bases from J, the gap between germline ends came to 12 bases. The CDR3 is CASSVGQPHRELFF. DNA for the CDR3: TGTGCCAGCAGCGTAGGTCAACCACACCGGGAGCTGTTTTTT.

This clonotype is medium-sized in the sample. The CDR3 sequence: CASRISRTEAFF. The CDR3 DNA is TGTGCCAGCAGAATCTCCAGAACTGAAGCTTTCTTT. The chain has TRBV28 and TRBJ1-1; D is undetermined. Deletions cut 6 bases from V and 5 bases from J, with 10 bases between. This CDR3 has 12 residues. From germline, CDR1 is MDHEN and CDR2 SYDVKM.

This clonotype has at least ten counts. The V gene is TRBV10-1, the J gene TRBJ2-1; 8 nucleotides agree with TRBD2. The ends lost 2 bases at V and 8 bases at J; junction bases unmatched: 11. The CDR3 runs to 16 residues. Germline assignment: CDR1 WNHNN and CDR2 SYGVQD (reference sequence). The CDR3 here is CASSEEIAGRYDEQFF. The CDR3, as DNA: TGCGCCAGCAGTGAGGAAATAGCGGGAAGGTATGATGAGCAGTTCTTC.

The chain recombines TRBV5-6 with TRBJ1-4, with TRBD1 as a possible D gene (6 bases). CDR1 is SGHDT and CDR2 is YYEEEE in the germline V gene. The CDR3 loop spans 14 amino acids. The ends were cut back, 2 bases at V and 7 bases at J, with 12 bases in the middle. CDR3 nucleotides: TGTGCCAGCAGCTTCTCGACAGGCTTTGAAAAACTGTTTTTT. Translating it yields CASSFSTGFEKLFF.

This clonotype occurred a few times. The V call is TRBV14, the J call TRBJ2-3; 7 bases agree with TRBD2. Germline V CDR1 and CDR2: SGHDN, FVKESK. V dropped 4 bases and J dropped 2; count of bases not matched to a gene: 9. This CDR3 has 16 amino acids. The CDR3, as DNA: TGTGCCAGCAGCCGAGGGGCTAGCGGAAACACAGATACGCAGTATTTT. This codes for CASSRGASGNTDTQYF.

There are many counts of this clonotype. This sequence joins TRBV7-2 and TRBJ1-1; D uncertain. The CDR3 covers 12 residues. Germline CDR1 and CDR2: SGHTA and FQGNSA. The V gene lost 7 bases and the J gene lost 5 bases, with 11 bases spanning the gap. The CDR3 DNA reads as TGTGCCAGCATCCCACCACAGACTGAAGCTTTCTTT. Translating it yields CASIPPQTEAFF.